This record concerns one T cell receptor (beta chain) sequence. The antigen is unknown. This CDR3 region has 16 residues. The V gene's germline CDR1 is MNHEY and CDR2 SVGEGT. The data stem from a study of blood T cells in healthy people across ages. Findings and limits, study-wide: It was held that the diversity estimates obtained from one million T cells were underestimates.

Combining a sample-barcoded 5' primer with a J-beta primer mix, a second PCR ran for roughly 6 to 12 cycles. TCRdb reprocessed the 5' RACE reads with MiXCR, giving one entry per CDR3 protein. The repertoire holds fewer than 900,000 distinct CDR3 sequences, with approximately 43% as singletons. The sequenced material came from blood. The chain employs TRBV6-2 or TRBV6-3 and TRBJ2-4, with 8 bases lining up with TRBD1. The last part of the DNA fits TRBJ2-7 better; the J call may be wrong. The clonotype was recovered from a woman aged 60-70 years in good health. CDR3 nucleotide sequence: TGTGCCAGCAGTTATAGTCCTGCAGGGGGCTGGGACGAGCAGTACTTC. Its protein product is CASSYSPAGGWDEQYF.